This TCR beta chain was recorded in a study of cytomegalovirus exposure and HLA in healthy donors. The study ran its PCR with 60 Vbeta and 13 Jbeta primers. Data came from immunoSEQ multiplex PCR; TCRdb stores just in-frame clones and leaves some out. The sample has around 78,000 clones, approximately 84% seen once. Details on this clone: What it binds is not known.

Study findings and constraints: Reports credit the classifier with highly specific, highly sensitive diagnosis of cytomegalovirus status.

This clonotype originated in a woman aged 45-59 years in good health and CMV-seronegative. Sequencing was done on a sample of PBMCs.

CDR3 in amino acids: CASSLMWESSYNEQFF. Here the CDR3 DNA reads TGTGCCAGCAGTTTAATGTGGGAGAGCTCCTACAATGAGCAGTTCTTC. The V call is TRBV27, the J call TRBJ2-1, with D possibly being TRBD2 (5 bases). The V end lost 2 bases, the J end lost 0 bases, and 11 bases lay between the germline ends. This CDR3 has 16 residues. Germline CDR1 reads MNHEY; CDR2 reads SMNVEV (reference sequence).